A selection of T cell receptor beta chains follows, all from one sample in a study of patients and donors after allogeneic stem cell transplantation. One entry per CDR3 protein results from TCRdb running MiXCR on the RT-PCR reads. The sample comprises approximately 210,000 distinct CDR3 sequences, roughly two fifths of which are singletons, and around 35% rests with the top ten. Sequenced: blood, either unsorted or a sorted T cell fraction (not recorded which). The origin of the receptors is a human donor who was either an allogeneic HSCT recipient or a stem cell or donor lymphocyte infusion donor (not recorded which). It is not recorded whose cells these are; they may come from a transplant donor. CDR3s include the opening cysteine and the closing phenylalanine or tryptophan. The D gene is left open where the match is weak. Expanded clones are given a class, and other clones once, few, many or no size at all.

D	J	size	V	DNA	CDR3
.	TRBJ1-6	few	TRBV4-1	TGCGCCAGCAGCCAACCTCTAGACAGGACCGTGGCTTCACCCCTCCACTTT	CASSQPLDRTVASPLHF
.	TRBJ2-7	few	TRBV4-2	TGTGCCAGCAGCCAAGTTCAAGCCTACGAGCAGTACTTC	CASSQVQAYEQYF
TRBD2	TRBJ2-1	.	TRBV27	TGTGCCAGCAGTTTCCCTTCCACTAGCGGGAGAAACAATGAGCAGTTCTTC	CASSFPSTSGRNNEQFF
TRBD1	TRBJ1-4	.	TRBV12-3/TRBV12-4	TGTGCCAGCAGTTCCCCTTGGGGTACAGGGGCCCTGCCCACTGCAACTAATGAAAAACTGTTTTTT	CASSSPWGTGALPTATNEKLFF
.	TRBJ1-5	few	TRBV27	TGTGCCAGCAGTTTGGGGACCGGTCAGCCCCAGCATTTT	CASSLGTGQPQHF
TRBD2	TRBJ2-1	.	TRBV5-1	TGCGCCAGCAGCTCGGGACTAGCGGGAGAAAATGAGCAGTTCTTC	CASSSGLAGENEQFF
TRBD2	TRBJ2-5	few	TRBV7-6	TGTGCCAGCAGCCTCGATGAACTAGCGGGACCGTACCAAGAGACCCAGTACTTC	CASSLDELAGPYQETQYF
.	TRBJ1-4	many	TRBV4-3	TGCGCCAGCAGCCAAGTAGGCAGTGGGGGGGAAAAACTGTTTTTT	CASSQVGSGGEKLFF
.	TRBJ2-2	few	TRBV5-1	TGCGCCAGCAGCTTGGATGGGGTCGCGAACACCGGGGAGCTGTTTTTT	CASSLDGVANTGELFF
.	TRBJ2-5	.	TRBV24-1	TGTGCCACCAGTGACGGGACCCTTGAAGAGACCCAGTACTTC	CATSDGTLEETQYF
TRBD2	TRBJ2-1	.	TRBV7-9	TGTGCCAGCAGCGACCCGACTAGCGGGAGCCTGGGCAATGAGCAGTTCTTC	CASSDPTSGSLGNEQFF
TRBD2	TRBJ2-7	.	TRBV4-2	TGTGCCAGCAGCCTCGAGGGGCTAGCGGGAGTTCCATTCTACGAGCAGTACTTC	CASSLEGLAGVPFYEQYF
TRBD2	TRBJ2-5	.	TRBV2	TGTGCCAGCAGGACAAGCGGGGAAGAGACCCAGTACTTC	CASRTSGEETQYF
.	TRBJ2-2	.	TRBV13	TGTGCCAGCAGCTTAAGGGCGGAGTCCACCGGGGAGCTGTTTTTT	CASSLRAESTGELFF
.	TRBJ1-5	.	TRBV7-8	TGTGCCAGCAGCTTAACGTCAGGGCCCCCGATCAAGCCCCAGCATTTT	CASSLTSGPPIKPQHF
.	TRBJ1-2	.	TRBV2	TGTGCCAGCAGTGAGACAGAGCTCTATGGCTACACCTTC	CASSETELYGYTF
.	TRBJ2-1	.	TRBV12-3/TRBV12-4	TGTGCCAGCAGTTTACTTGGACGCACGGGCGATGAGCAGTTCTTC	CASSLLGRTGDEQFF
.	TRBJ1-5	.	TRBV7-9	TGTGCCACCGCCCGCGGGAATCAGCCCCAGCATTTT	CATARGNQPQHF
TRBD1	TRBJ2-2	few	TRBV5-1	TGCGCCAGCAGACATCCGGGACAGCGCACCGGGGAGCTGTTTTTT	CASRHPGQRTGELFF
TRBD2	TRBJ2-3	few	TRBV9	TGTGCCAGCAGCGGGCTAGCGGGAGCGGAAGATACGCAGTATTTT	CASSGLAGAEDTQYF
.	TRBJ1-3	few	TRBV4-1	TGCGCCAGCAGCCTCCTAAAGGGGATCCCCCTCTCTGGAAACACCATATATTTT	CASSLLKGIPLSGNTIYF
.	TRBJ1-2	few	TRBV5-1	TGCGCCAGCAGCTTGGGGGTGACAGACAGCGGCTACACCTTC	CASSLGVTDSGYTF
TRBD2	TRBJ2-1	.	TRBV5-1	TGCGCCAGCAGTAGGCTAGCGGGAGAATTGGCCTACAATGAGCAGTTCTTC	CASSRLAGELAYNEQFF
TRBD1	TRBJ1-5	few	TRBV6-2/TRBV6-3	TGTGCCAGCAGTTACTCTCAGGGGGCAGGGCAGCCCCAGCATTTT	CASSYSQGAGQPQHF
.	TRBJ2-5	.	TRBV27	TGTGCCAGCAGTGGGGACTTACAAGAGACCCAGTACTTC	CASSGDLQETQYF
.	TRBJ2-1	.	TRBV13	TGTGCCAGCAGCGCCAACAATGAGCAGTTCTTC	CASSANNEQFF
TRBD1	TRBJ1-2	.	TRBV7-9	TGTGCCAGCAGTCCCGGGACAGGGAGGAACTATGGCTACACCTTC	CASSPGTGRNYGYTF
.	TRBJ1-3	few	TRBV27	TGTGCCAGCAGCCTGGACAATACGTCTGGAAACACCATATATTTT	CASSLDNTSGNTIYF
.	TRBJ2-3	few	TRBV12-3/TRBV12-4	TGTGCCAGCAGGCACGATGGGGTAGATACGCAGTATTTT	CASRHDGVDTQYF
.	TRBJ2-2	.	TRBV29-1	TGCAGCGGCATGACCGATTCCCACACCGGGGAGCTGTTTTTT	CSGMTDSHTGELFF
.	TRBJ1-1	.	TRBV29-1	TGCAGCGGCCTACTCCGGGGCTTAAATCTAGCTTTCTTT	CSGLLRGLNLAFF
TRBD1	TRBJ1-4	.	TRBV7-8	TGTGCCAGCAGCCCTTCAACCGGGACAGATGAAAAACTGTTTTTT	CASSPSTGTDEKLFF
TRBD2	TRBJ2-5	.	TRBV24-1	TGTGCCACCAGGACTCCAAGGGGACATGAGCTAGCGGGAGAAGAGACCCAGTACTTC	CATRTPRGHELAGEETQYF
.	TRBJ1-1	.	TRBV3-1	TGTGCCAGCAGCCGCAACTGGGGAGGAAACACTGAAGCTTTCTTT	CASSRNWGGNTEAFF
.	TRBJ1-1	.	TRBV10-3	TGTGCCATCAGTGAGTCGCAGGCCCAGACATTCTTT	CAISESQAQTFF
.	TRBJ1-3	.	TRBV6-1	TGTGCTTATCGGGCTGGAAACACCATATATTTT	CAYRAGNTIYF
.	TRBJ2-3	.	TRBV2	TGTGCCAGCACTCCCGACAGCACAGATACGCAGTATTTT	CASTPDSTDTQYF
TRBD1	TRBJ2-7	.	TRBV29-1	TGCAGCGTTGAAGGTACAGGACAGGGGTACGAGCAGTACTTC	CSVEGTGQGYEQYF
.	TRBJ2-3	few	TRBV12-3/TRBV12-4	TGTGCCAGCAGTAATCAAGGGGTCTTCTCCACAGATACGCAGTATTTT	CASSNQGVFSTDTQYF
.	TRBJ2-7	.	TRBV4-1	TGCGCCAGCAGCCAAGATCTAGATCTCTACGAGCAGTACTTC	CASSQDLDLYEQYF
TRBD2	TRBJ2-7	few	TRBV5-1	TGCGCCAGCAGCACGAGCGGGAGTGAGTACGAGCAGTACTTC	CASSTSGSEYEQYF
TRBD1	TRBJ1-5	few	TRBV7-2	TGTGCCAGCAGCTTAGTAGGGCGCAGGGGGCGGAATCAGCCCCAGCATTTT	CASSLVGRRGRNQPQHF
TRBD1	TRBJ1-2	.	TRBV25-1	TGTGCCAGCATGGGCGCATCGACAGGGAGCTATGGCTACACCTTC	CASMGASTGSYGYTF
.	TRBJ1-2	.	TRBV29-1	TGCAGCGTACCCGGCCTGAATAACTATGGCTACACCTTC	CSVPGLNNYGYTF